This T cell receptor (beta chain) was found in a study of blood T cell repertoires in COVID-19. Background on the study: COVID-19 samples from acute and convalescent phases originated in the United States, Italy and Spain. PBMCs, B-cell-depleted T cells, or T cells provided the cDNA or gDNA that made up the material.

Authors' data handling: Quantification of nucleated cells was approximated via reference gene primer amplification. TCRdb keeps only in-frame clones here, not all; method: immunoSEQ multiplex PCR. V and J calls plus clone size are reproduced from that table; the DNA served to infer D and trimming. This table holds about 240,000 clones, around 86% found once. Per germline, CDR1 MNHEY and CDR2 SMNVEV (reference sequence). V was shortened by 3 bases and J by 7 bases, with 16 bases between the two germline ends. The CDR3 covers 16 residues. The chain has TRBV27 and TRBJ1-6, with D possibly TRBD1 on 6 matching bases. This clonotype originated in a man aged 25-45 years who had recovered from COVID-19. Sequenced input: peripheral blood. Written as DNA, the CDR3 is TGTGCCAGCAGTTTCCAGAACAGGGCTGGCAATTCACCCCTCCACTTT. It yields the protein CASSFQNRAGNSPLHF.